The 26 T cell receptor beta chains below come from one sample, sequenced in a study of molecular identifiers for immune sequencing clone quantification (dated by TCRdb to the late 2010s). The method was PCR. Sequencing relied on an Illumina HiSeq 4000. Using fastp trimming at Q25 and MiXCR clonotype assembly, TCRdb reanalyzed the public sequencing data and kept in-frame beta chains. Rows with one shared CDR3 protein collapse into an entry with the most common genes and DNA. The sample table lists 300,000 to 400,000 distinct CDR3 sequences, about 22% of them with a count of one. Clones ranked in the top ten supply roughly 0.8% of the sample. The sample was naive CD8+ T cells from blood, with Jurkat cell RNA spiked in. The label giving this sample's cell subset or site can be read as: FACS-sorted CD8+CD4-CCR7+CD45RA+ naive T cells. These receptors were taken from a human donor in good health. Some libraries in this study had Jurkat cell RNA spiked in.

This clonotype has at least ten counts. This rearrangement joins TRBV7-9 to TRBJ2-1; 11 bases line up with TRBD2. V lost 4 bases, J lost 15 bases, and 23 bases stayed unmatched. Per the germline V gene, CDR1 is SEHNR and CDR2 is FQNEAQ (reference sequence). CDR3 length equals 18 residues. In nucleotides, the CDR3 is TGTGCCAGCAGCTCCACTCTAACTAGCGGGGGTGGAGATCGATTTGGGTTCTTC. This translates into CASSSTLTSGGGDRFGFF.

Worth noting for this clonotype: A much more abundant neighbour one base away suggests this may be a read error. This sequence joins TRBV13 and TRBJ1-1, with D hard to call. In germline, CDR1 is PRHDT, CDR2 FYEKMQ (reference sequence). V was trimmed by 8 bases and J by 3 bases, leaving 16 bases between them. The CDR3 totals 14 residues. Written as DNA, the CDR3 is TGTGCCAGCTCACAGAGTATCGGGGACACTGAAGCTTTCTTT. The encoded protein is CASSQSIGDTEAFF. Drawing the rest from reference TRBV13 and TRBJ1-1, the complete variable domain is AAGVIQSPRHLIKEKRETATLKCYPIPRHDTVYWYQQGPGQDPQFLISFYEKMQSDKGSIPDRFSAQQFSDYHSELNMSSLELGDSALYFCASSQSIGDTEAFFGQGTRLTVV.

This clonotype was counted at least ten times. The rearrangement uses TRBV5-4 and TRBJ1-2; D not resolved. The V end lost 1 base, the J end lost 0 bases, and 4 bases lay between the germline ends. The CDR3 spans 13 residues. The germline gives CDR1 SGHNT, CDR2 YYREEE (reference sequence). The CDR3 DNA reads TGTGCCAGCAGCTTGTCGGCTAACTATGGCTACACCTTC. It translates to CASSLSANYGYTF.

This clonotype was observed many times. The rearrangement links TRBV5-1 to TRBJ2-3; tentative D call: TRBD2 (5 bases). V was cut by 10 bases and J by 0 bases, with 15 bases left in between. This CDR3 spans 14 amino acids. CDR1 is SGHRS and CDR2 is YFSETQ in the germline V gene. The CDR3 nucleotides are TGCGCCGGACGAAGAGCGGCTAGCACAGATACGCAGTATTTT. This encodes CAGRRAASTDTQYF.

V usage is TRBV28 and J usage is TRBJ1-2; D may be TRBD1 (6 bases). The CDR3 consists of 14 residues. Trimming took off 6 bases at V and 5 bases at J, with 16 bases between the two ends. Germline V CDR1 and CDR2: MDHEN, SYDVKM. CDR3 region: CASRSTGLAYGYTF. CDR3 coding DNA: TGTGCCAGCAGATCTACAGGGCTGGCGTATGGCTACACCTTC.

At least ten counts were recorded for this clonotype. This chain links TRBV5-1 with TRBJ2-3; D may match TRBD1 or TRBD2 (5 bases each). V lost 7 bases and J 1 base, leaving 19 bases between the germline ends. The V gene's germline CDR1 is SGHRS and CDR2 YFSETQ. The CDR3 contains 16 residues. CDR3 protein: CASRPRGLNRTDTQYF. In nucleotides, the CDR3 is TGCGCCAGCCGCCCACGGGGCCTGAACCGCACAGATACGCAGTATTTT.

This clonotype has a count of ten or more. The chain links TRBV7-9 to TRBJ2-3; D is possibly TRBD2 (5 bases). CDR1 is SEHNR, CDR2 FQNEAQ, per germline (reference sequence). The CDR3 is 13 residues long. The V end lost 5 bases, the J end lost 2 bases, and 8 bases lay between the germline ends. The CDR3 sequence is CASSGRFTDTQYF. CDR3 nucleotide sequence: TGTGCCAGCAGCGGGAGATTCACAGATACGCAGTATTTT.

CDR3 coding DNA: TGTGCCAGCAGTCAATCTCCGCCGACAGGTAGCACAGATACGCAGTATTTT. Encoded protein: CASSQSPPTGSTDTQYF. The chain links TRBV27 to TRBJ2-3; perhaps TRBD1 as D (6 bases). The CDR3 covers 17 residues. The ends were cut back, 5 bases at V and 0 bases at J, with 18 bases in the middle. The germline V gene has CDR1 MNHEY and CDR2 SMNVEV (reference sequence).

A remark on this clonotype: This may be a read error: a much more frequent sequence differs by one nucleotide. The rearrangement uses TRBV6-2 or TRBV6-3 and TRBJ2-1; unclear D gene. The CDR3 runs to 14 residues. Germline V gene data show CDR1 as MNHEY and CDR2 as SVGEGT. CDR3 protein: CASTPGLSYSEQFF. The DNA of the CDR3 is TGTGCCAGCACTCCCGGGCTCTCCTACAGTGAGCAGTTCTTC.

This clonotype was recorded at least ten times. The rearrangement uses TRBV9 and TRBJ1-1; D remains unclear. The CDR3 is 12 amino acids. The ends were cut back, 0 bases at V and 7 bases at J, with 7 bases in the middle. Germline-derived CDR1 and CDR2 are SGDLS and YYNGEE. CDR3 in DNA: TGTGCCAGCAGCGTAGTAGGAGGTGAAGCTTTCTTT. It specifies CASSVVGGEAFF.

This clonotype was seen repeatedly, ten times or more. The J gene is TRBJ1-1, the V gene TRBV9; D remains ambiguous. This CDR3 comprises 14 residues. The ends were cut back, 2 bases at V and 3 bases at J, with 11 bases in the middle. Germline CDR1 reads SGDLS; CDR2 reads YYNGEE. CDR3 region: CASSVSWFDTEAFF. The CDR3 region has the DNA TGTGCCAGCAGCGTTTCTTGGTTCGACACTGAAGCTTTCTTT.

Ten or more counts support this clonotype. V is TRBV30 and J is TRBJ2-5; D may be TRBD2 (6 bases). There are 13 residues in the CDR3. Germline-derived CDR1 and CDR2 are GTSNPN and SVGIG (reference sequence). The V end lost 3 bases, the J end lost 3 bases, and 11 bases lay between the germline ends. DNA for the CDR3: TGTGCCTGGAGAGCGGGCGGTGAAGAGACCCAGTACTTC. Protein: CAWRAGGEETQYF. Full variable domain (rest looked up from reference TRBV30 and TRBJ2-5): SQTIHQWPATLVQPVGSPLSLECTVEGTSNPNLYWYRQAAGRGLQLLFYSVGIGQISSEVPQNLSASRPQDRQFILSSKKLLLSDSGFYLCAWRAGGEETQYFGPGTRLLVL.

This clonotype appeared many times. The V call is TRBV5-6, the J call TRBJ1-1, with a weak D call TRBD1 (6 bases). The CDR3 extends over 15 amino acids. Trimming removed 0 bases at V and 0 bases at J, with 9 bases between. The germline gives CDR1 SGHDT, CDR2 YYEEEE. The CDR3 DNA sequence: TGTGCCAGCAGCTTGGGAGGGGGTTTGAACACTGAAGCTTTCTTT. Amino acid sequence: CASSLGGGLNTEAFF.

This clonotype was seen at least ten times. The chain uses TRBV29-1 and TRBJ2-3; TRBD2 is a possible D gene (5 bases). Germline loops: CDR1 SQVTM, CDR2 ANQGSEA. The V end lost 4 bases, the J end lost 4 bases, and 12 bases lay between the germline ends. The CDR3 extends over 13 amino acids. The CDR3 coding sequence is TGCAGCGTTGTTTTAGAGGGATCAGATACGCAGTATTTT. This sequence encodes CSVVLEGSDTQYF.

This clonotype has a handful of counts. The rearrangement links TRBV4-1 to TRBJ2-7; D might be TRBD1 (6 bases). CDR3 size: 17 residues. The ends were cut back, 1 base at V and 3 bases at J, with 19 bases in the middle. CDR1 is MGHRA, CDR2 YSYEKL, per germline. CDR3 sequence: CASSQGPSAGVSYEQYF. CDR3 coding DNA: TGCGCCAGCAGCCAAGGACCATCGGCAGGGGTTAGCTACGAGCAGTACTTC.

In its sample, this clonotype was seen many times. The rearrangement uses TRBV19 and TRBJ2-7; D is ambiguous. V was clipped by 3 bases and J by 7 bases, with 7 bases between them. Germline V gene sequence: CDR1 LNHDA, CDR2 SQIVND (reference sequence). This CDR3 is 11 amino acids long. The CDR3 loop is CASSIFGEQYF. CDR3 nucleotides: TGTGCCAGTAGTATCTTCGGGGAGCAGTACTTC.

This clonotype was seen many times. V gene TRBV6-5 combines with J gene TRBJ1-1, with no clear D. CDR1 is MNHEY and CDR2 is SVGAGI in the germline V gene. CDR3 length: 13 amino acids. V lost 5 bases, J lost 4 bases, and 11 bases lay in between. The CDR3 DNA sequence: TGTGCCAGCAGTGTGACACATGTCACTGAAGCTTTCTTT. Its protein is CASSVTHVTEAFF.

This clonotype occurred many times. V usage is TRBV11-2 and J usage is TRBJ1-2; TRBD1 matches 8 bases. Germline V CDR1 and CDR2: SGHAT, FQNNGV. CDR3 size: 16 residues. V shed 5 bases, J shed 4 bases, and the junction held 12 bases outside the gene matches. The CDR3 loop is CASSLRPGGSVYGYTF. The DNA for the CDR3 is TGTGCCAGCAGCCTACGGCCAGGGGGCTCGGTCTATGGCTACACCTTC. The whole variable domain, remainder taken from reference TRBV11-2 and TRBJ1-2, is EAGVAQSPRYKIIEKRQSVAFWCNPISGHATLYWYQQILGQGPKLLIQFQNNGVVDDSQLPKDRFSAERLKGVDSTLKIQPAKLEDSAVYLCASSLRPGGSVYGYTFGSGTRLTVV.

Turning to this clonotype: A much larger clone lies a single base off, so this may be a read error. This chain uses TRBV13 with TRBJ1-2; D is undetermined. Germline CDR1 is PRHDT and CDR2 is FYEKMQ (reference sequence). The CDR3 is made up of 15 amino acids. CDR3 sequence (DNA): TGTGCCAGCAGCTTAGAAAGGTCAACTAACTATGGCAACACCTTC. Its protein product is CASSLERSTNYGNTF.

This clonotype was recorded many times. CDR3: CASSHLALGEKNTQYF. In nucleotides, the CDR3 is TGCGCCAGCAGCCACTTAGCACTGGGAGAAAAGAATACGCAGTATTTT. This chain uses TRBV4-3 with TRBJ2-3; a weak D match, TRBD2 (5 bases). The V end lost 3 bases, the J end lost 7 bases, and 20 bases lay between the germline ends. The germline V gene encodes CDR1 LGHNA and CDR2 YSLEER. This CDR3 is 16 amino acids long.

This clonotype appeared once. A much larger clone lies a single base off, so this may be a read error. The gene calls are TRBV4-3 and TRBJ2-2, with D perhaps matching TRBD1 or TRBD2 (5 bases each). CDR3 length: 14 residues. Germline CDR1 is LGHNA and CDR2 is YSLEER. The CDR3 DNA reads TGCGCCATCAGCCGACGTGGGGGAACCGGGGAGCTGTTTTTT. Amino acids: CAISRRGGTGELFF.

At least ten counts were recorded for this clonotype. The chain joins TRBV2 to TRBJ2-5; no clear D gene. Germline V gives CDR1 SNHLY, CDR2 FYNNEI. Trimming took 6 bases from V and 5 from J, leaving 10 bases between them. The CDR3 length is 12 residues. The CDR3 bases are TGTGCCAGCAGCAGCGACCGGGAGACCCAGTACTTC. It specifies CASSSDRETQYF.

Only a few counts were recorded for this clonotype. The V gene is TRBV3-1, the J gene TRBJ2-1; 8 bases line up with TRBD2. The CDR3 spans 18 residues. J gave up 2 bases and V 0 bases, and 9 bases lay outside the gene matches. CDR1 and CDR2 from the germline V gene are LGHDT and YNNKEL (reference sequence). CDR3 nucleotide sequence: TGTGCCAGCAGCCAAGAACTGCTAGCGGGCTCGCCCTACAATGAGCAGTTCTTC. Its protein product is CASSQELLAGSPYNEQFF.

Worth noting for this clonotype: A much larger clone differs from this one at a single base, so this may be a read error. This chain connects TRBV6-5 to TRBJ2-7; possibly TRBD1 for D (5 bases). From germline, CDR1 is MNHEY and CDR2 SVGAGI. The CDR3 covers 16 residues. The CDR3 DNA is TGTGCCAGCGGTTATGGGGCTTACACTGATACCTACGAGCAGTACTTC. Protein: CASGYGAYTDTYEQYF.

This clonotype was counted at least ten times. The chain recombines TRBV5-1 with TRBJ1-2, with D unresolved. This CDR3 is built from 13 residues. The germline V and J ends were trimmed by 0 bases and 2 bases, with 5 bases remaining between them. CDR1 SGHRS and CDR2 YFSETQ come from the germline V gene. CDR3 bases: TGCGCCAGCAGCTTGGAAGGAAACTATGGCTACACCTTC. Its translation: CASSLEGNYGYTF.

The table lists this clonotype with many counts. This rearrangement joins TRBV6-2 or TRBV6-3 to TRBJ1-1; possible D gene TRBD1, 6 bases. The CDR3 is made up of 13 amino acids. The germline V gene encodes CDR1 MNHEY and CDR2 SVGEGT. Trimming left V 2 bases short and J 5 bases short, with 9 bases between. The CDR3 spells CASSYPGTTEAFF. DNA for the CDR3: TGTGCCAGCAGTTACCCAGGGACAACTGAAGCTTTCTTT.